The rows below give T cell receptor beta chains drawn from one sample of a study of human T cells and chemical hapten exposure. TCRdb used MiXCR to reprocess the RACE reads, holding one entry per CDR3 protein. The data show around 380,000 distinct CDR3 sequences, with approximately 5.1% seen just once and about 2.2% held by the top ten. Sequenced material: whole blood, taken in connection with sensitization to the hapten diphenylcyclopropenone (DPC). Receptors originate from a woman aged 50 to 60 with alopecia areata. Some clones in this sample may be carry-over from other donors' samples. The CDR3 runs from the conserved cysteine through the conserved F or W. Fields, in order: J gene, V gene, D gene, CDR3 protein. The D gene is left open where the match is weak.

j_gene: TRBJ2-7; v_gene: TRBV5-1; d_gene: TRBD2; CDR3aa: CASSHPTSGYEQYF
j_gene: TRBJ2-3; v_gene: TRBV7-2; d_gene: -; CDR3aa: CASSGAAADTQYF
j_gene: TRBJ1-2; v_gene: TRBV7-7; d_gene: -; CDR3aa: CASIPGQSRYGYTF
j_gene: TRBJ2-1; v_gene: TRBV20-1; d_gene: TRBD2; CDR3aa: CSARVRTSGVHNEQFF
j_gene: TRBJ2-1; v_gene: TRBV9; d_gene: -; CDR3aa: CASSPAGIYNEQFF
j_gene: TRBJ1-4; v_gene: TRBV2; d_gene: -; CDR3aa: CATSSQGTNEKLFF
j_gene: TRBJ1-1; v_gene: TRBV12-3/TRBV12-4; d_gene: -; CDR3aa: CASSYQTSTEAFF
j_gene: TRBJ2-7; v_gene: TRBV12-3/TRBV12-4; d_gene: TRBD2; CDR3aa: CASSLGLAGHEQYF
j_gene: TRBJ1-1; v_gene: TRBV27; d_gene: -; CDR3aa: CASSPGGSMNTEAFF
j_gene: TRBJ2-1; v_gene: TRBV4-3; d_gene: TRBD2; CDR3aa: CASKTQAGVGEQFF
j_gene: TRBJ1-5; v_gene: TRBV20-1; d_gene: -; CDR3aa: CGATLLGQPQHF
j_gene: TRBJ1-5; v_gene: TRBV29-1; d_gene: -; CDR3aa: CSVEEGAGGQPQHF
j_gene: TRBJ1-2; v_gene: TRBV28; d_gene: -; CDR3aa: CASSSGRRTPGYGYTF
j_gene: TRBJ2-1; v_gene: TRBV2; d_gene: TRBD2; CDR3aa: CASSETSGSSYNEQFF
j_gene: TRBJ2-2; v_gene: TRBV11-2; d_gene: -; CDR3aa: CASSLLEARVGGELFF
j_gene: TRBJ2-3; v_gene: TRBV2; d_gene: TRBD2; CDR3aa: CASSRAGAEDTQYF
j_gene: TRBJ2-1; v_gene: TRBV28; d_gene: -; CDR3aa: CASRSFRQGAYNEQFF
j_gene: TRBJ2-5; v_gene: TRBV5-5; d_gene: -; CDR3aa: CASSLIPGASMETQYF
j_gene: TRBJ2-3; v_gene: TRBV20-1; d_gene: -; CDR3aa: CSARLGSTDTQYF
j_gene: TRBJ2-1; v_gene: TRBV14; d_gene: -; CDR3aa: CASGVLSYNEQFF
j_gene: TRBJ2-3; v_gene: TRBV6-2/TRBV6-3; d_gene: -; CDR3aa: CASSYAGVSTDTQYF
j_gene: TRBJ2-1; v_gene: TRBV28; d_gene: -; CDR3aa: CASSPRHEQFF
j_gene: TRBJ1-4; v_gene: TRBV12-3/TRBV12-4; d_gene: -; CDR3aa: CASNRATNEKLFF
j_gene: TRBJ2-3; v_gene: TRBV15; d_gene: -; CDR3aa: CATSGDGRGQDTQYF
j_gene: TRBJ1-2; v_gene: TRBV10-3; d_gene: -; CDR3aa: CAISEQDVTYGYTF
j_gene: TRBJ2-1; v_gene: TRBV24-1; d_gene: -; CDR3aa: CATSDPAWDGSSYNEQFF
j_gene: TRBJ1-2; v_gene: TRBV5-4; d_gene: -; CDR3aa: CASSLEAVNYGYTF
j_gene: TRBJ1-6; v_gene: TRBV14; d_gene: TRBD1; CDR3aa: CASSQIQGSYNSPLHF
j_gene: TRBJ2-1; v_gene: TRBV6-2/TRBV6-3; d_gene: -; CDR3aa: CASSRTRVNEQFF
j_gene: TRBJ2-2; v_gene: TRBV9; d_gene: -; CDR3aa: CASSAGTVPSGELFF
j_gene: TRBJ1-4; v_gene: TRBV29-1; d_gene: -; CDR3aa: CSVNGDGEKLFF
j_gene: TRBJ2-3; v_gene: TRBV4-2; d_gene: TRBD1; CDR3aa: CASSGTGASTDTQYF
j_gene: TRBJ2-7; v_gene: TRBV25-1; d_gene: -; CDR3aa: CASSEDRPGSGVNYEQYF
j_gene: TRBJ1-6; v_gene: TRBV20-1; d_gene: TRBD1; CDR3aa: CSARGQGARNSPLHF
j_gene: TRBJ2-3; v_gene: TRBV6-2/TRBV6-3; d_gene: -; CDR3aa: CASTSTSLTDTQYF
j_gene: TRBJ2-3; v_gene: TRBV29-1; d_gene: TRBD1; CDR3aa: CSVVIRDSRTDTQYF
j_gene: TRBJ2-7; v_gene: TRBV5-1; d_gene: -; CDR3aa: CASSLESLYEQYF
j_gene: TRBJ2-5; v_gene: TRBV6-6; d_gene: TRBD1; CDR3aa: CASSYSTGKAETQYF
j_gene: TRBJ2-1; v_gene: TRBV24-1; d_gene: -; CDR3aa: CATSDYLNEQFF
j_gene: TRBJ1-5; v_gene: TRBV7-2; d_gene: -; CDR3aa: CASSPGDNQPQHF
j_gene: TRBJ2-2; v_gene: TRBV29-1; d_gene: -; CDR3aa: CSVYGTGELFF
j_gene: TRBJ2-6; v_gene: TRBV18; d_gene: -; CDR3aa: CASSPPAAGVGANVLTF
j_gene: TRBJ1-1; v_gene: TRBV29-1; d_gene: -; CDR3aa: CSVVSGQMNTEAFF
j_gene: TRBJ1-6; v_gene: TRBV7-3; d_gene: TRBD1; CDR3aa: CASSPRGRGAPLHF
j_gene: TRBJ2-2; v_gene: TRBV2; d_gene: -; CDR3aa: CASSETGNTGELFF
j_gene: TRBJ1-1; v_gene: TRBV10-3; d_gene: -; CDR3aa: CAISEYREAEAFF
j_gene: TRBJ1-5; v_gene: TRBV19; d_gene: TRBD1; CDR3aa: CASSGQGISNQPQHF
j_gene: TRBJ2-3; v_gene: TRBV4-1; d_gene: -; CDR3aa: CASSQESGLRTDTQYF
j_gene: TRBJ2-4; v_gene: TRBV11-2; d_gene: TRBD1; CDR3aa: CASSSGTGGEIQYF
j_gene: TRBJ2-3; v_gene: TRBV28; d_gene: TRBD1; CDR3aa: CASSLRQGFADTQYF
j_gene: TRBJ2-7; v_gene: TRBV7-9; d_gene: -; CDR3aa: CASSAGPEEAYEQYF
j_gene: TRBJ1-2; v_gene: TRBV4-3; d_gene: -; CDR3aa: CASSQDWSGGYTF
j_gene: TRBJ2-1; v_gene: TRBV5-1; d_gene: -; CDR3aa: CASGGMSSYNEQFF
j_gene: TRBJ2-7; v_gene: TRBV27; d_gene: -; CDR3aa: CASSLFPGRLHEQYF
j_gene: TRBJ1-5; v_gene: TRBV12-3/TRBV12-4; d_gene: -; CDR3aa: CASSFSEGPQHF
j_gene: TRBJ2-4; v_gene: TRBV23-1; d_gene: TRBD1; CDR3aa: CASSLPEDRGKNIQYF
j_gene: TRBJ2-3; v_gene: TRBV7-8; d_gene: -; CDR3aa: CASSLGLGGSTDTQYF
j_gene: TRBJ1-5; v_gene: TRBV29-1; d_gene: TRBD1; CDR3aa: CSVESGTGGNSNQPQHF
j_gene: TRBJ2-7; v_gene: TRBV27; d_gene: -; CDR3aa: CASFRGPHEQYF
j_gene: TRBJ1-5; v_gene: TRBV20-1; d_gene: TRBD1; CDR3aa: CSAFPTGPVNQPQHF